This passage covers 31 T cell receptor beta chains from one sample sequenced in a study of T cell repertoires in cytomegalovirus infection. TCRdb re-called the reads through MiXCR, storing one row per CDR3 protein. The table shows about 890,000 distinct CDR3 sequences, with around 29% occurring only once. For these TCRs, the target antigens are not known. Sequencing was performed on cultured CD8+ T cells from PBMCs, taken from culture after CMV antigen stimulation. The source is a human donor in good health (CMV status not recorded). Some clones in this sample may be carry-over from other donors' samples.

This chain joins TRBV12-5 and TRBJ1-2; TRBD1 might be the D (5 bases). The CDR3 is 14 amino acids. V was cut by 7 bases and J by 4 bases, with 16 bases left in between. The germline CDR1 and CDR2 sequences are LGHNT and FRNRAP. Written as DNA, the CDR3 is TGTGCTAGTGCCCCCGCCGGGACTCTCTATGGCTACACCTTC. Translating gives CASAPAGTLYGYTF. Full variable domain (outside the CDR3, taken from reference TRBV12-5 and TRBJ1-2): DARVTQTPRHKVTEMGQEVTMRCQPILGHNTVFWYRQTMMQGLELLAYFRNRAPLDDSGMPKDRFSAEMPDATLATLKIQPSEPRDSAVYFCASAPAGTLYGYTFGSGTRLTVV.

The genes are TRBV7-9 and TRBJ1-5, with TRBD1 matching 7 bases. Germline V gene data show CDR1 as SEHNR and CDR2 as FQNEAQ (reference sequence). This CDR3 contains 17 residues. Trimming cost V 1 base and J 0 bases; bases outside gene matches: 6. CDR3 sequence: CASSLEDRPLSNQPQHF. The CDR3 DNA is TGTGCCAGCAGCTTAGAGGACAGGCCCCTTAGCAATCAGCCCCAGCATTTT.

In DNA, the CDR3 is TGTGCCAGCAGCTTGTGGGTAACAGACCCAAATGAAAAACTGTTTTTT. Translating it yields CASSLWVTDPNEKLFF. This chain links TRBV5-5 with TRBJ1-4; D is unresolved. This CDR3 comprises 16 residues. CDR1 is SGHKS and CDR2 is YYEKEE in the germline V gene (reference sequence). The V and J ends lost 1 base and 5 bases respectively, with 15 bases between them.

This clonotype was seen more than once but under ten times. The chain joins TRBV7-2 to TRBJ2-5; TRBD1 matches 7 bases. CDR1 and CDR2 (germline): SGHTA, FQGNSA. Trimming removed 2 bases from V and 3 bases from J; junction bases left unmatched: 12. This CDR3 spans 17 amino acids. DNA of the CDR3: TGTGCCAGCAGCTTAAGGGTCGGGACAGTTTTCAAAGAGACCCAGTACTTC. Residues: CASSLRVGTVFKETQYF.

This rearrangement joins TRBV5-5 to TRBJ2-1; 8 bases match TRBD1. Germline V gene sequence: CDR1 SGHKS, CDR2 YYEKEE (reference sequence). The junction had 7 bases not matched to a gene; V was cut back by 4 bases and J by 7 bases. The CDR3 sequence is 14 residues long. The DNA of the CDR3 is TGTGCCAGCAGCGTGACCGGGACAGGTAATGAGCAGTTCTTC. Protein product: CASSVTGTGNEQFF.

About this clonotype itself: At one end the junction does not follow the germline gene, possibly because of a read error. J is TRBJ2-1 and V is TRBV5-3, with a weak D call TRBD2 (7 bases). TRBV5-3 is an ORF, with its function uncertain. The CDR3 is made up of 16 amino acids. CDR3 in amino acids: CASSLERGHVYNEQFF. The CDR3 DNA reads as TGTGCCAGCAGCTTGGAGCGGGGACATGTCTACAATGAGCAGTTCTTC.

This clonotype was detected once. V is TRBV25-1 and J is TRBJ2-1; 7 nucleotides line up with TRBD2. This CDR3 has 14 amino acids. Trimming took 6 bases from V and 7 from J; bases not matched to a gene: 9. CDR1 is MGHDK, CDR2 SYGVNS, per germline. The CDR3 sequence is CASSPGLGANEQFF. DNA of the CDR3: TGTGCCAGCAGCCCCGGACTAGGGGCGAATGAGCAGTTCTTC.

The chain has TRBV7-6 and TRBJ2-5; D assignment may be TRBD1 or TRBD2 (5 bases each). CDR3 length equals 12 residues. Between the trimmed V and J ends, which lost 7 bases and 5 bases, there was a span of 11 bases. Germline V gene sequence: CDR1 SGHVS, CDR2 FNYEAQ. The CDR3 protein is CASMLGEETQYF. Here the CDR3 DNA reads TGTGCCAGCATGCTAGGGGAGGAGACCCAGTACTTC. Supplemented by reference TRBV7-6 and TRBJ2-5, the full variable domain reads GAGVSQSPRYKVTKRGQDVALRCDPISGHVSLYWYRQALGQGPEFLTYFNYEAQQDKSGLPNDRFSAERPEGSISTLTIQRTEQRDSAMYRCASMLGEETQYFGPGTRLLVL.

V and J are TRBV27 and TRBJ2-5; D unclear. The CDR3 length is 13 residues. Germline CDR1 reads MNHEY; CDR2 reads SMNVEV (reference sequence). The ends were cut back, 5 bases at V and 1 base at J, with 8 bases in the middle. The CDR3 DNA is TGTGCCAGCAGTGTTACGAGCCAAGAGACCCAGTACTTC. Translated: CASSVTSQETQYF.

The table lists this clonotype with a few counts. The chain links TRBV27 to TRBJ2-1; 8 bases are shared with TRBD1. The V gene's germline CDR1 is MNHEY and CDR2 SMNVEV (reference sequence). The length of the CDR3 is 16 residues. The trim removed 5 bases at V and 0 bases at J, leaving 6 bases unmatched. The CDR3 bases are TGTGCCAGCAGTCCCAGGGGGCCTAGCTCCTACAATGAGCAGTTCTTC. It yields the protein CASSPRGPSSYNEQFF.

The CDR3 reads CASNSGLAYTDTQYF. The CDR3, as DNA: TGTGCCAGCAACTCAGGACTAGCCTACACAGATACGCAGTATTTT. V and J are TRBV2 and TRBJ2-3; the match to TRBD2 covers 8 bases. The germline gives CDR1 SNHLY, CDR2 FYNNEI. Losses at the gene ends were 7 bases for V and 2 bases for J; bases not matched to a gene: 8. CDR3 length: 15 residues.

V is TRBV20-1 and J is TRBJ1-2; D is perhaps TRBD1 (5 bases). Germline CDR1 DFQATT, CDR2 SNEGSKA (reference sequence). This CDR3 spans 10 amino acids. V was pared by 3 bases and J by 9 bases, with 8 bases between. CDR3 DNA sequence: TGCAGTGCTAGTAGGGGTCGCTACACCTTC. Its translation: CSASRGRYTF.

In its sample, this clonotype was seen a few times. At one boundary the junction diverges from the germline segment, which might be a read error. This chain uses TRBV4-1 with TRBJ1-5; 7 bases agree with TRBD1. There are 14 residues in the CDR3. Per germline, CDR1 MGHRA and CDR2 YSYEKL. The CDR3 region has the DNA TGTGCCAGCAGCCAAGAGGGGGCAGGCCAGCCCCAGCATTTT. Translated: CASSQEGAGQPQHF.

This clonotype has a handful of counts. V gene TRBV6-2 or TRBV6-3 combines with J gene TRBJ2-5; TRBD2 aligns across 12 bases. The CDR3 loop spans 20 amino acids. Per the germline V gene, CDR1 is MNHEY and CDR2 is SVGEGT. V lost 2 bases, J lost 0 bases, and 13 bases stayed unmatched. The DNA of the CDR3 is TGTGCCAGCAGTTACCCTCGGACTAGCGGGGTTTCCCTGTACCAAGAGACCCAGTACTTC. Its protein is CASSYPRTSGVSLYQETQYF.

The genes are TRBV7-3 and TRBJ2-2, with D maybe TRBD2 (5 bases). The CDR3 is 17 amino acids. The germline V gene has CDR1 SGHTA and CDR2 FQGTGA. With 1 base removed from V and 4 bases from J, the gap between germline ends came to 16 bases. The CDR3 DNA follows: TGTGCCAGCAGCTTAAGAGGGTTTCGGGGTAGCACCGGGGAGCTGTTTTTT. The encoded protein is CASSLRGFRGSTGELFF.

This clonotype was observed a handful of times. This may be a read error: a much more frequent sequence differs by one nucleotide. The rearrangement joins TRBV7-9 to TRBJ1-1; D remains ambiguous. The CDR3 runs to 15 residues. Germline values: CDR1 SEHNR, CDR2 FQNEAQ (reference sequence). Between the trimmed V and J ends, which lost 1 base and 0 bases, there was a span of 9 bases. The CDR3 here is CASSLDWGMNTEAFF. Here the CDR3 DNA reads TGTGCCAGCAGCTTAGATTGGGGTATGAACACTGAAGCTTTCTTT.

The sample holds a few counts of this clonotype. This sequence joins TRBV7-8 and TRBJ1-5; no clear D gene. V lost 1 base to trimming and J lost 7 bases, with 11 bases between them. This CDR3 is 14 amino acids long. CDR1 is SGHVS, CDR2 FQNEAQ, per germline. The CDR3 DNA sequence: TGTGCCAGCAGCTTAGTGGGGTTGACCCAGCCCCAGCATTTT. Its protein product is CASSLVGLTQPQHF.

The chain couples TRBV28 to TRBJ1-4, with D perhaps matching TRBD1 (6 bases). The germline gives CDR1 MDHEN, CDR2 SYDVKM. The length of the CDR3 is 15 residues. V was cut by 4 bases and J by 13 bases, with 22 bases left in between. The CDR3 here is CASSSYRDNREGLFF. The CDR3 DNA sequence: TGTGCCAGCAGTTCTTACCGGGACAATCGTGAAGGACTGTTTTTT.

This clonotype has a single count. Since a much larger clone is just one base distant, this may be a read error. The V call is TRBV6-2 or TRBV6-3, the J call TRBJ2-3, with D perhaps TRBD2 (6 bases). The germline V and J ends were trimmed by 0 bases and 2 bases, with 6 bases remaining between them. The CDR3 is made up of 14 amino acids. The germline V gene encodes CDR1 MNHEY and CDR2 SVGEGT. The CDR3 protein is CASSYSDYTDTQYF. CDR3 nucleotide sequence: TGTGCCAGCAGTTACTCGGACTACACAGATACGCAGTATTTT.

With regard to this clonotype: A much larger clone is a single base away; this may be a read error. This chain's CDR3 is CVSSHPPGQGEKLFF. CDR3 DNA: TGTGTCAGCAGCCATCCCCCGGGACAGGGAGAAAAACTGTTTTTT. The chain recombines TRBV7-6 with TRBJ1-4; 9 bases map to TRBD1. CDR3 length: 15 residues. Germline CDR1 SGHVS, CDR2 FNYEAQ.

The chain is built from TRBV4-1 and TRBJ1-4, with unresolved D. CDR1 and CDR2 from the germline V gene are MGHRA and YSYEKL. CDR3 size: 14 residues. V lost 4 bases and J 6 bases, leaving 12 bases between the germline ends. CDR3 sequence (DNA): TGCGCCAGCAGCCCCGTCATGGGAGATGAAAAACTGTTTTTT. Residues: CASSPVMGDEKLFF.

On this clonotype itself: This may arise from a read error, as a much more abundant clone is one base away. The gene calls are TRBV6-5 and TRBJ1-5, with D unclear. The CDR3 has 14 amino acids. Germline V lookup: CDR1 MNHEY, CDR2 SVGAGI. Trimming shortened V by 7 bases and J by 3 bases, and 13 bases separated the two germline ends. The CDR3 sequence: CASKEGDNNQPQHF. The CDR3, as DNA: TGTGCCAGCAAGGAAGGCGATAACAATCAGCCCCAGCATTTT.

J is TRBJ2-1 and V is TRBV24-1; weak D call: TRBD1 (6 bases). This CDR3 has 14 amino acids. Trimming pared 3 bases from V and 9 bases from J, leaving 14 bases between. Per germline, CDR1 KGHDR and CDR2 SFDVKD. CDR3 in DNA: TGTGCCACCAGTGATAGGACAGTTCCCAGTGAGCAGTTCTTC. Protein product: CATSDRTVPSEQFF.

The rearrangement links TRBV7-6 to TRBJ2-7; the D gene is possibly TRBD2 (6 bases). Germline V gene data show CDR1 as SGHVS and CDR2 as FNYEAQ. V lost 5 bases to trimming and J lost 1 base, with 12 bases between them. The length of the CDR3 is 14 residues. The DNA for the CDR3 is TGTGCCAGCAGCCCCGGGGGACGATCCTACGAGCAGTACGTC. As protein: CASSPGGRSYEQYV.

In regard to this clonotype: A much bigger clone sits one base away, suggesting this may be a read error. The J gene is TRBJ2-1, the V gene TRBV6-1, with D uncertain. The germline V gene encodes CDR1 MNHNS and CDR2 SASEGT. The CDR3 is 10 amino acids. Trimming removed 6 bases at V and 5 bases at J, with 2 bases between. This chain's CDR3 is CASRDNEQFF. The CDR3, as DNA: TGTGCCAGCAGGGACAATGAGCAGTTCTTC.

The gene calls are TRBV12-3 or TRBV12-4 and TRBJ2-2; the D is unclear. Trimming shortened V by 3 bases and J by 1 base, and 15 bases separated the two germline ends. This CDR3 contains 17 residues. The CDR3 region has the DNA TGTGCCAGCAGTTTCCTCGCCAGCTACATGAACACCGGGGAGCTGTTTTTT. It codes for CASSFLASYMNTGELFF.

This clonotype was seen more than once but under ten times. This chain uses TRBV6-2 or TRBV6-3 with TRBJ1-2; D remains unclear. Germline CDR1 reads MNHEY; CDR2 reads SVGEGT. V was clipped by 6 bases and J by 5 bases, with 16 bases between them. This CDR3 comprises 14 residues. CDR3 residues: CASSLAGGPYGYTF. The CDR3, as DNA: TGTGCCAGCAGCCTGGCAGGAGGACCTTATGGCTACACCTTC.

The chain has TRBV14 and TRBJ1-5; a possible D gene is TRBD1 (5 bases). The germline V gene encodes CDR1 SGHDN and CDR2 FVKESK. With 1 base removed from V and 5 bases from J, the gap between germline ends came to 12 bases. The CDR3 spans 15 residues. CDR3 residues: CASSQGPGWDQPQHF. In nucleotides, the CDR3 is TGTGCCAGCAGCCAAGGACCAGGGTGGGATCAGCCCCAGCATTTT.

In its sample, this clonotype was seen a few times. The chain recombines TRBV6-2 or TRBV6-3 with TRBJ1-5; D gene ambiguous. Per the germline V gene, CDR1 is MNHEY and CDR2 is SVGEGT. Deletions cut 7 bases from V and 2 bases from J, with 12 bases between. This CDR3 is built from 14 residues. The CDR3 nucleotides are TGTGCCAGCAATCCCAGTGGTGGCAATCAGCCCCAGCATTTT. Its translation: CASNPSGGNQPQHF.

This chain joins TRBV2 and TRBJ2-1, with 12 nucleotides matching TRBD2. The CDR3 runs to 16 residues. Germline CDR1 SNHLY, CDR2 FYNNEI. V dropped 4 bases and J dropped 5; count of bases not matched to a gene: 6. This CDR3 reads CASSGWTSGENNEQFF. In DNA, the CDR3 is TGTGCCAGCAGTGGTTGGACTAGCGGGGAGAACAATGAGCAGTTCTTC.

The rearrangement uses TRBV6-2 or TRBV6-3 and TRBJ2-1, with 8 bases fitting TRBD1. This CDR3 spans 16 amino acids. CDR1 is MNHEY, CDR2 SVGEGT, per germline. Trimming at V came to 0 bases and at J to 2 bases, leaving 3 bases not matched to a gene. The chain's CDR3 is CASSYSKQGAYNEQFF. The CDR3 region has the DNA TGTGCCAGCAGTTACTCGAAACAGGGGGCCTACAATGAGCAGTTCTTC.